The 32 T cell receptor beta chains in this list originate from one sample, sequenced in a study of blood T cell repertoires in COVID-19. Some clones are missing from TCRdb's copy, which holds only in-frame ones; the method was immunoSEQ multiplex PCR. In the table there are roughly 250,000 clones, roughly 87% of which are singletons. Sequencing was done on a sample of PBMCs or T cells enriched from blood (not recorded which). The source of these receptors is a woman in her twenties or thirties with acute COVID-19.

The genes are TRBV27 and TRBJ1-1; maybe TRBD1 (6 bases). Germline V CDR1 and CDR2: MNHEY, SMNVEV (reference sequence). The CDR3 contains 11 residues. V was shortened by 2 bases and J by 8 bases, with 6 bases between the two germline ends. The CDR3 here is CASSLGTEAFF. CDR3 DNA sequence: TGTGCCAGCAGTTTAGGGACAGAAGCTTTCTTT.

The chain has TRBV28 and TRBJ2-7; D is unclear. CDR1 is MDHEN, CDR2 SYDVKM, per germline. The V and J ends lost 7 bases and 2 bases respectively, with 9 bases between them. The CDR3 is made up of 12 amino acids. CDR3 sequence reads: CASNADTYEQYF. The CDR3 DNA reads as TGTGCCAGCAATGCCGACACCTACGAGCAGTACTTC.

This sequence joins TRBV6-2 or TRBV6-3 and TRBJ2-1; 10 nucleotides match TRBD2. There are 15 residues in the CDR3. Trimming removed 4 bases from V and 5 bases from J; junction bases left unmatched: 5. Germline V CDR1 and CDR2: MNHEY, SVGEGT. The CDR3 nucleotides are TGTGCCAGCAGTTCCAGCGGGAGGGCCAACAATGAGCAGTTCTTC. This translates into CASSSSGRANNEQFF.

The chain carries TRBV28 and TRBJ1-2; tentatively, D is TRBD1 (5 bases). Germline CDR1 MDHEN, CDR2 SYDVKM. V lost 7 bases to trimming and J lost 4 bases, with 13 bases between them. The CDR3 has 13 residues. In DNA, the CDR3 is TGTGCCAGCACCAAAGGGCAGGGCTATGGCTACACCTTC. It specifies CASTKGQGYGYTF.

The rearrangement uses TRBV28 and TRBJ1-1; D uncertain. The CDR3 is 17 residues long. The germline V and J ends were trimmed by 3 bases and 1 base, with 18 bases remaining between them. From germline, CDR1 is MDHEN and CDR2 SYDVKM. The chain's CDR3 is CASSLSFPFSGNTEAFF. CDR3 DNA: TGTGCCAGCAGTTTGTCCTTCCCCTTCAGCGGGAACACTGAAGCTTTCTTT. The full variable domain, with the rest looked up from reference TRBV28 and TRBJ1-1, is DVKVTQSSRYLVKRTGEKVFLECVQDMDHENMFWYRQDPGLGLRLIYFSYDVKMKEKGDIPEGYSVSREKKERFSLILESASTNQTSMYLCASSLSFPFSGNTEAFFGQGTRLTVV.

This clone has only one observation. This chain joins TRBV3-1 (or the pseudogene TRBV3-2) and TRBJ2-7; the D gene is possibly TRBD1 (6 bases). V lost 5 bases, J lost 5 bases, and 16 bases lay in between. CDR1 and CDR2 (germline): LGHDT, YNNKEL (reference sequence). The CDR3 has 14 residues. In DNA, the CDR3 is TGTGCCAGCAGCTCCCGGGACACCTTCCACGAGCAGTACTTC. As protein: CASSSRDTFHEQYF.

This clone was seen a single time. This chain connects TRBV11-2 to TRBJ1-1, with D possibly being TRBD1 (5 bases). Germline V gene sequence: CDR1 SGHAT, CDR2 FQNNGV. V was pared by 6 bases and J by 1 base, with 12 bases between. The CDR3 sequence is 14 residues long. The CDR3 loop reads CASRQGQQNTEAFF. CDR3 DNA sequence: TGTGCCAGCAGGCAGGGTCAGCAGAACACTGAAGCTTTCTTT.

The rearrangement uses TRBV6-5 and TRBJ1-6; tentatively, D is TRBD1 (5 bases). The CDR3 totals 15 residues. Trimming stripped 0 bases from V and 7 bases from J, with 10 bases between. CDR1 and CDR2 (germline): MNHEY, SVGAGI. Here the CDR3 DNA reads TGTGCCAGCAGTTACTCGACAGCCGGGAATTCACCCCTCCACTTT. It yields the protein CASSYSTAGNSPLHF.

This chain uses TRBV19 with TRBJ1-5; 10 positions match TRBD1. The ends lost 5 bases at V and 1 base at J; junction bases unmatched: 2. Per germline, CDR1 LNHDA and CDR2 SQIVND (reference sequence). This CDR3 is built from 15 residues. In DNA, the CDR3 is TGTGCCAGTAGTTGGGGACAGGGGAGCAATCAGCCCCAGCATTTT. It translates to CASSWGQGSNQPQHF.

The rearrangement links TRBV7-9 to TRBJ2-3, with 9 bases that match TRBD1. The CDR3 sequence is 15 residues long. Looked up from germline, CDR1 is SEHNR and CDR2 is FQNEAQ (reference sequence). J lost 3 bases, V lost 3 bases, and 4 bases had no gene match. CDR3 protein: CASSFGTGWTDTQYF. The CDR3 region has the DNA TGTGCCAGCAGCTTCGGGACAGGGTGGACAGATACGCAGTATTTT. The entire variable domain, with the rest obtained from reference TRBV7-9 and TRBJ2-3, is as follows: DTGVSQNPRHKITKRGQNVTFRCDPISEHNRLYWYRQTLGQGPEFLTYFQNEAQLEKSRLLSDRFSAERPKGSFSTLEIQRTEQGDSAMYLCASSFGTGWTDTQYFGPGTRLTVL.

On this clone itself: This likely stems from a read error, as it lies one base from a far larger clone. Other DNA sequences within the sample encode an identical CDR3. The chain couples TRBV12-3 or TRBV12-4 to TRBJ2-7; D uncertain. This CDR3 has 11 residues. V was cut by 4 bases and J by 1 base, with 2 bases left in between. For the CDR3, the DNA is TGTGCCAGCAGTTCTTCCTACGAGCAGTACTTC. It codes for CASSSSYEQYF.

The rearrangement joins TRBV7-8 to TRBJ1-6, with 8 bases identical to TRBD1. This CDR3 contains 16 residues. Germline lookup yields CDR1 SGHVS and CDR2 FQNEAQ. J lost 14 bases, V lost 1 base, and 13 bases had no gene match. CDR3 amino acids: CASSLEVAAGGLSLHF. The CDR3 DNA reads TGTGCCAGCAGCTTAGAGGTGGCGGCAGGGGGCTTGTCCCTCCACTTT. The variable domain in full, with the rest retrieved from reference TRBV7-8 and TRBJ1-6, is GAGVSQSPRYKVAKRGQDVALRCDPISGHVSLFWYQQALGQGPEFLTYFQNEAQLDKSGLPSDRFFAERPEGSVSTLKIQRTQQEDSAVYLCASSLEVAAGGLSLHFGNGTRLTVT.

This chain connects TRBV27 to TRBJ2-5, with D unclear. The germline V and J ends were trimmed by 3 bases and 2 bases, with 13 bases remaining between them. The CDR3 contains 15 residues. Looked up from germline, CDR1 is MNHEY and CDR2 is SMNVEV (reference sequence). DNA of the CDR3: TGTGCCAGCAGTTTGACGGGTTCGATACAAGAGACCCAGTACTTC. As protein: CASSLTGSIQETQYF.

The chain is built from TRBV6-8 and TRBJ2-1; D is perhaps TRBD2 (5 bases). The germline V gene has CDR1 MNHGY and CDR2 SAAAGT. The CDR3 runs 13 residues. V was cut by 8 bases and J by 2 bases, with 10 bases left in between. CDR3 amino acids: CASDYAPYNEQFF. The CDR3 DNA sequence: TGTGCCAGCGACTACGCGCCCTACAATGAGCAGTTCTTC.

The rearrangement uses TRBV6-5 and TRBJ2-7, with D perhaps TRBD1 (6 bases). Germline V lookup: CDR1 MNHEY, CDR2 SVGAGI. V was shortened by 0 bases and J by 0 bases, with 9 bases between the two germline ends. The CDR3 runs to 15 residues. Here the CDR3 reads CASSYSRDNSYEQYF. The CDR3 DNA sequence: TGTGCCAGCAGTTACTCGAGGGACAACTCCTACGAGCAGTACTTC.

V gene TRBV13 combines with J gene TRBJ2-7; tentatively, D is TRBD1 (6 bases). The CDR3 sequence is 13 residues long. In germline, CDR1 is PRHDT, CDR2 FYEKMQ (reference sequence). V lost 10 bases, J lost 5 bases, and 18 bases lay in between. The CDR3 loop reads CATSWGTNNEQYF. Here the CDR3 DNA reads TGTGCCACCTCATGGGGGACAAATAACGAGCAGTACTTC. The variable domain in full, completed from reference TRBV13 and TRBJ2-7, reads AAGVIQSPRHLIKEKRETATLKCYPIPRHDTVYWYQQGPGQDPQFLISFYEKMQSDKGSIPDRFSAQQFSDYHSELNMSSLELGDSALYFCATSWGTNNEQYFGPGTRLTVT.

V is TRBV6-4 and J is TRBJ2-1; 9 positions match TRBD1. CDR1 is MRHNA and CDR2 is SNTAGT in the germline V gene. The CDR3 runs 15 residues. V shed 3 bases and J 8 bases; nucleotides not matched to a gene: 8. CDR3 nucleotide sequence: TGTGCCAGCAGTGAGGGACAGGGAGGGGTCCATGAGCAGTTCTTC. Translation: CASSEGQGGVHEQFF.

This clone appeared a single time. The rearrangement links TRBV28 to TRBJ2-1; 7 bases fit TRBD2. Trimming at V came to 7 bases and at J to 1 base, leaving 10 bases not matched to a gene. CDR3 length: 16 residues. CDR1 and CDR2 (germline): MDHEN, SYDVKM. The CDR3 is CASIGLGSSSYNEQFF. For the CDR3, the DNA is TGTGCCAGCATCGGACTAGGGAGTTCGTCCTACAATGAGCAGTTCTTC.

This sequence joins TRBV12-5 and TRBJ2-5, with D perhaps TRBD2 (6 bases). The CDR3 loop spans 15 amino acids. Trimming left V 0 bases short and J 5 bases short, with 13 bases between. From germline, CDR1 is LGHNT and CDR2 FRNRAP. In DNA form, the CDR3 reads TGTGCTAGTGGTTTGGTATCTCAAGGAGGGGAGACCCAGTACTTC. It is translated as CASGLVSQGGETQYF.

J is TRBJ1-2 and V is TRBV7-9; 9 bases line up with TRBD1. CDR3 size: 13 residues. J gave up 6 bases and V 4 bases, and 3 bases lay outside the gene matches. From germline, CDR1 is SEHNR and CDR2 FQNEAQ (reference sequence). This CDR3 reads CASSWGQGDGYTF. The CDR3 bases are TGTGCCAGCAGCTGGGGACAGGGTGATGGCTACACCTTC.

The chain is built from TRBV12-3 or TRBV12-4 and TRBJ1-5; D uncertain. V lost 2 bases and J 0 bases, leaving 2 bases between the germline ends. The CDR3 sequence is 13 residues long. This CDR3 reads CASSLYSNQPQHF. The CDR3 coding sequence is TGTGCCAGCAGTTTATATAGCAATCAGCCCCAGCATTTT.

The chain combines TRBV10-2 with TRBJ1-2, with TRBD1 identical over 10 bases. Trimming removed 7 bases from V and 6 bases from J; junction bases left unmatched: 5. The CDR3 runs 13 residues. Germline CDR1 is WSHSY and CDR2 is SAAADI. This CDR3 is CASNPDRGDGYTF. The CDR3 coding sequence is TGCGCCAGCAACCCGGACAGGGGGGATGGCTACACCTTC.

In its sample, this clone was seen a few times. The chain has TRBV6-2 or TRBV6-3 and TRBJ1-5; 9 positions agree with TRBD1. CDR3 size: 15 residues. J gave up 6 bases and V 4 bases, and 7 bases lay outside the gene matches. Germline V gene lookup returns CDR1 MNHEY and CDR2 SVGEGT. The CDR3 loop is CASSSGTGNVQPQHF. CDR3 nucleotides: TGTGCCAGCAGTTCCGGGACAGGGAACGTTCAGCCCCAGCATTTT.

J is TRBJ2-3 and V is TRBV6-4; 8 bases agree with TRBD2. CDR1 is MRHNA, CDR2 SNTAGT, per germline. The V gene end was trimmed by 3 bases and the J gene end by 1 base; junction bases not matched to a gene: 3. The CDR3 is 15 amino acids. Here the CDR3 reads CASSEAGGRTDTQYF. CDR3 nucleotide sequence: TGTGCCAGCAGTGAGGCGGGGGGACGCACAGATACGCAGTATTTT.

This rearrangement joins TRBV6-5 to TRBJ1-1, with D perhaps TRBD1 (6 bases). The V and J ends lost 4 bases and 1 base respectively, with 16 bases between them. This CDR3 spans 16 amino acids. Germline lookup yields CDR1 MNHEY and CDR2 SVGAGI. Here the CDR3 DNA reads TGTGCCAGCAGTTTCACCAGGGGAAAGGGGAACACTGAAGCTTTCTTT. The encoded protein is CASSFTRGKGNTEAFF.

The V and J genes are TRBV30 and TRBJ2-1, with a weak D call TRBD2 (5 bases). Germline V lookup: CDR1 GTSNPN, CDR2 SVGIG (reference sequence). Deletions cut 2 bases from V and 10 bases from J, with 12 bases between. This CDR3 region has 12 residues. CDR3 residues: CAWSLGLLEQFF. The CDR3 nucleotides read TGTGCCTGGAGTCTCGGACTTCTCGAGCAGTTCTTC.

The rearrangement links TRBV24-1 to TRBJ2-3; TRBD2 might be the D (5 bases). From germline, CDR1 is KGHDR and CDR2 SFDVKD. This CDR3 region has 13 residues. V gave up 3 bases and J gave up 3 bases, with 6 bases separating them. CDR3 DNA sequence: TGTGCCACCAGTGATACGGGGACAGATACGCAGTATTTT. Translating gives CATSDTGTDTQYF.

The sample holds one count of this clone. The chain couples TRBV7-2 to TRBJ2-2; no clear D. V lost 2 bases to trimming and J lost 1 base, with 8 bases between them. The germline V gene encodes CDR1 SGHTA and CDR2 FQGNSA. There are 15 residues in the CDR3. The CDR3 DNA sequence: TGTGCCAGCAGCTTACAGATTCTGAACACCGGGGAGCTGTTTTTT. The encoded protein is CASSLQILNTGELFF.

This chain links TRBV2 with TRBJ2-2; D is perhaps TRBD1 (6 bases). Trimming shortened V by 11 bases and J by 4 bases, and 17 bases separated the two germline ends. The CDR3 sequence is 14 residues long. Germline V gives CDR1 SNHLY, CDR2 FYNNEI. The CDR3 bases are TGTGCCGGTAAACCAGGGGCCGTCACCGGGGAGCTGTTTTTT. Amino acids: CAGKPGAVTGELFF.

This clone showed up just a few times. The chain employs TRBV6-2 or TRBV6-3 and TRBJ1-1, with D tentatively TRBD1 (5 bases). The CDR3 sequence is 15 residues long. From germline, CDR1 is MNHEY and CDR2 SVGEGT. The V gene lost 5 bases and the J gene lost 1 base, with 14 bases spanning the gap. The CDR3 protein is CASSQDRAPNTEAFF. CDR3 coding DNA: TGTGCCAGCAGTCAAGACAGAGCCCCGAACACTGAAGCTTTCTTT.

This chain links TRBV6-2 or TRBV6-3 with TRBJ2-1, with TRBD2 matching 11 bases. This CDR3 comprises 21 residues. Germline V gene data show CDR1 as MNHEY and CDR2 as SVGEGT. The J segment lost 2 bases and the V segment lost 5 bases, leaving 20 bases of the junction unmatched. The CDR3 spells CASSPPPLLAGGPLAYNEQFF. The CDR3, as DNA: TGTGCCAGCAGTCCCCCTCCCTTGTTAGCGGGAGGGCCTTTGGCCTACAATGAGCAGTTCTTC.

This clone was detected a few times. The chain employs TRBV12-5 and TRBJ2-3; D might be TRBD2 (5 bases). The ends were cut back, 1 base at V and 4 bases at J, with 18 bases in the middle. CDR1 is LGHNT and CDR2 is FRNRAP in the germline V gene. The CDR3 loop spans 17 amino acids. The CDR3 nucleotides read TGTGCTAGTGGTTTGGGAGGGCTCACACAGTCTGCAGATACGCAGTATTTT. Translating gives CASGLGGLTQSADTQYF.